A single sample is the source of the 20 T cell receptor beta chains below, sequenced in a study of blood T cell repertoires in COVID-19. Sequenced by immunoSEQ multiplex PCR; TCRdb stores in-frame clones only, minus some. This sample has around 320,000 clones, with 85% found just once. The sequenced sample consisted of peripheral blood. The receptors come from a human donor in a cohort sampled during active COVID-19.

The V call is TRBV6-5, the J call TRBJ2-1, with 8 bases lining up with TRBD2. CDR3 length equals 14 residues. Germline V gene data show CDR1 as MNHEY and CDR2 as SVGAGI. V dropped 6 bases and J dropped 4; count of bases not matched to a gene: 5. The CDR3 spells CASRSREGYNEQFF. As DNA, the CDR3 is TGTGCCAGCAGAAGCCGGGAGGGATACAATGAGCAGTTCTTC.

The rearrangement uses TRBV5-5 and TRBJ1-1; no clear D. Germline lookup yields CDR1 SGHKS and CDR2 YYEKEE (reference sequence). The CDR3 spans 13 residues. Trimming took 5 bases from V and 0 from J, leaving 8 bases between them. The CDR3 DNA reads as TGTGCCAGCAGTGGAACAGTGAACACTGAAGCTTTCTTT. Its protein is CASSGTVNTEAFF.

The V and J genes are TRBV20-1 and TRBJ1-1, with D unclear. Trimming shortened V by 8 bases and J by 6 bases, and 7 bases separated the two germline ends. The V gene's germline CDR1 is DFQATT and CDR2 SNEGSKA (reference sequence). This CDR3 has 9 residues. CDR3 DNA sequence: TGCAGTTCTTATCCTGAAGCTTTCTTT. It is translated as CSSYPEAFF.

V usage is TRBV3-1 (or the pseudogene TRBV3-2) and J usage is TRBJ1-3; D is unresolved. The CDR3 extends over 12 amino acids. V lost 0 bases, J lost 7 bases, and 4 bases lay in between. CDR1 and CDR2 (germline): LGHDT, YNNKEL (reference sequence). CDR3 sequence reads: CASSQEGNTIYF. The CDR3 bases are TGTGCCAGCAGCCAAGAGGGCAACACCATATATTTT.

This clone was observed a single time. This chain links TRBV5-1 with TRBJ1-3; 9 bases fit TRBD1. The CDR3 covers 21 residues. The V gene's germline CDR1 is SGHRS and CDR2 YFSETQ. V lost 4 bases and J lost 0; bases outside the gene matches: 20. CDR3 sequence reads: CASSRSRIGQGSLNSGNTIYF. In nucleotides, the CDR3 is TGCGCCAGCAGCCGCAGCCGCATAGGACAGGGGTCCCTCAACTCTGGAAACACCATATATTTT.

This chain uses TRBV20-1 with TRBJ2-5, with 8 bases fitting TRBD1. V trimming: 6 bases; J trimming: 4 bases; junction bases outside the gene matches: 1. The CDR3 spans 11 residues. Germline V CDR1 and CDR2: DFQATT, SNEGSKA (reference sequence). CDR3 protein: CSADRGETQYF. In DNA form, the CDR3 reads TGCAGTGCCGACAGGGGAGAGACCCAGTACTTC.

The rearrangement links TRBV10-3 to TRBJ1-1, with unresolved D. Germline V CDR1 and CDR2: ENHRY, SYGVKD. V gave up 7 bases and J gave up 11 bases, with 20 bases separating them. This CDR3 is built from 13 residues. CDR3 nucleotides: TGTGCCATCACCCCCGCTGTCGACTTCGAGGCTTTCTTT. Translation: CAITPAVDFEAFF.

V and J are TRBV29-1 and TRBJ1-2; no clear D. CDR1 is SQVTM and CDR2 is ANQGSEA in the germline V gene. The CDR3 contains 13 residues. V lost 4 bases, J lost 0 bases, and 9 bases lay in between. In nucleotides, the CDR3 is TGCAGCGTTGCGACACCAACTAACTATGGCTACACCTTC. Its translation: CSVATPTNYGYTF.

CDR3 protein: CASSSSRGQAINQPQHF. In DNA, the CDR3 is TGTGCCAGCAGCTCCAGTCGTGGGCAAGCTATCAATCAGCCCCAGCATTTT. V gene TRBV7-9 combines with J gene TRBJ1-5; no clear D. The CDR3 is 17 amino acids. V was trimmed by 4 bases and J by 3 bases, leaving 19 bases between them. Germline CDR1 and CDR2: SEHNR and FQNEAQ (reference sequence).

The CDR3 loop is CASLRKQGRGDNQPQHF. The CDR3 DNA follows: TGTGCCAGCTTGCGAAAACAGGGCCGTGGGGACAATCAGCCCCAGCATTTT. The chain has TRBV11-2 and TRBJ1-5; D might be TRBD1 (6 bases). Germline CDR1 reads SGHAT; CDR2 reads FQNNGV. This CDR3 spans 17 amino acids. V lost 8 bases and J lost 3, with 23 bases in between. The full variable domain, completed using reference TRBV11-2 and TRBJ1-5, is EAGVAQSPRYKIIEKRQSVAFWCNPISGHATLYWYQQILGQGPKLLIQFQNNGVVDDSQLPKDRFSAERLKGVDSTLKIQPAKLEDSAVYLCASLRKQGRGDNQPQHFGDGTRLSIL.

This chain uses TRBV7-9 with TRBJ2-1, with D possibly TRBD2 on 6 matching bases. With 1 base removed from V and 5 bases from J, the gap between germline ends came to 12 bases. Looked up from germline, CDR1 is SEHNR and CDR2 is FQNEAQ (reference sequence). The CDR3 spans 15 residues. The CDR3 is CASSLESGPDNEQFF. As DNA, the CDR3 is TGTGCCAGCAGCTTAGAAAGCGGGCCGGACAATGAGCAGTTCTTC.

V and J are TRBV7-2 and TRBJ2-7; unclear D gene. With 5 bases removed from V and 6 bases from J, the gap between germline ends came to 8 bases. The CDR3 is 11 residues long. Germline CDR1 reads SGHTA; CDR2 reads FQGNSA. As DNA, the CDR3 is TGTGCCAGCAGCCCTTACGGCGAGCAGTACTTC. Translating it yields CASSPYGEQYF.

A single count supports this clone. The chain employs TRBV27 and TRBJ1-5, with TRBD1 matching over 7 bases. V lost 5 bases and J lost 0; bases outside the gene matches: 16. The CDR3 is 19 amino acids. CDR1 is MNHEY, CDR2 SMNVEV, per germline (reference sequence). CDR3 amino acids: CASSRFGVGQDNSNQPQHF. The CDR3 coding sequence is TGTGCCAGCAGTAGGTTCGGTGTCGGACAGGACAATAGCAATCAGCCCCAGCATTTT.

The chain links TRBV2 to TRBJ2-6; TRBD2 aligns across 8 bases. This CDR3 is built from 16 residues. Germline assignment: CDR1 SNHLY and CDR2 FYNNEI. The ends lost 8 bases at V and 0 bases at J; junction bases unmatched: 6. CDR3 nucleotide sequence: TGTGCCAGCGAAGCGGGGGCCTTCTCTGGGGCCAACGTCCTGACTTTC. Amino acid sequence: CASEAGAFSGANVLTF.

This clone is categorized as medium-sized. The chain links TRBV5-1 to TRBJ1-1, with D possibly being TRBD1 (6 bases). Trimming cost V 2 bases and J 6 bases, with 11 bases left between them. Germline assignment: CDR1 SGHRS and CDR2 YFSETQ. This CDR3 contains 13 residues. For the CDR3, the DNA is TGCGCCAGCAGCTTCTGGGGGCAAGCTGAAGCTTTCTTT. Protein sequence: CASSFWGQAEAFF.

V is TRBV30 and J is TRBJ1-3; D not certain. Trimming removed 3 bases at V and 0 bases at J, with 6 bases between. CDR1 is GTSNPN and CDR2 is SVGIG in the germline V gene (reference sequence). The CDR3 extends over 13 amino acids. The DNA of the CDR3 is TGTGCCTGGAGGCGAAGCTCTGGAAACACCATATATTTT. Encoded protein: CAWRRSSGNTIYF.

The chain links TRBV10-1 to TRBJ1-1; D ambiguous. The V gene's germline CDR1 is WNHNN and CDR2 SYGVQD (reference sequence). The germline V and J ends were trimmed by 3 bases and 11 bases, with 13 bases remaining between them. This CDR3 is built from 12 residues. As DNA, the CDR3 is TGCGCCAGCAGTGACCCATCCTCGGGGGCTTTCTTT. This codes for CASSDPSSGAFF.

The chain is built from TRBV7-9 and TRBJ2-7, with D possibly TRBD1 on 5 matching bases. The length of the CDR3 is 15 residues. Trimming stripped 2 bases from V and 1 base from J, with 12 bases between. Germline values: CDR1 SEHNR, CDR2 FQNEAQ (reference sequence). In DNA form, the CDR3 reads TGTGCCAGCAGCTTACCCAGGGAAGGATCCTACGAGCAGTACTTC. It codes for CASSLPREGSYEQYF.

The chain carries TRBV21-1 and TRBJ2-7; the D call TRBD1 from the table was never checked on the DNA. TRBV21-1 is recorded as a pseudogene. The CDR3 sequence is 14 residues long. Here the CDR3 reads CASTKGDRSYEQYF. The CDR3 nucleotides are TGTGCCAGCACCAAAGGGGACAGGTCCTACGAGCAGTACTTC.

V and J are TRBV5-6 and TRBJ2-3, with 7 bases that match TRBD1. Trimming at V came to 5 bases and at J to 2 bases, leaving 8 bases not matched to a gene. This CDR3 is 15 amino acids long. The germline V gene encodes CDR1 SGHDT and CDR2 YYEEEE. For the CDR3, the DNA is TGTGCCAGCAGTCGAAGACAGGGAGCCACAGATACGCAGTATTTT. Translating gives CASSRRQGATDTQYF.